The TCR beta chain described here comes from a study of cytomegalovirus exposure and HLA in healthy donors. 60 Vbeta and 13 Jbeta primers were used in PCR. Produced via immunoSEQ multiplex PCR; TCRdb's table is partial and in-frame only. This sample has about 100,000 clones; 85% occur once, and the top ten carry 3% to 4%. The V gene's germline CDR1 is MGHRA and CDR2 YSYEKL. The J segment lost 0 bases and the V segment lost 2 bases, leaving 6 bases of the junction unmatched. The CDR3 consists of 16 residues. The J gene is TRBJ1-1, the V gene TRBV4-1; 7 nucleotides line up with TRBD1. Sample: PBMCs. The sequence derives from a man aged 25-40 years in good health and CMV-seronegative. CDR3 protein: CASSQSPGQMNTEAFF. CDR3 DNA: TGCGCCAGCAGCCAATCTCCGGGACAGATGAACACTGAAGCTTTCTTT.